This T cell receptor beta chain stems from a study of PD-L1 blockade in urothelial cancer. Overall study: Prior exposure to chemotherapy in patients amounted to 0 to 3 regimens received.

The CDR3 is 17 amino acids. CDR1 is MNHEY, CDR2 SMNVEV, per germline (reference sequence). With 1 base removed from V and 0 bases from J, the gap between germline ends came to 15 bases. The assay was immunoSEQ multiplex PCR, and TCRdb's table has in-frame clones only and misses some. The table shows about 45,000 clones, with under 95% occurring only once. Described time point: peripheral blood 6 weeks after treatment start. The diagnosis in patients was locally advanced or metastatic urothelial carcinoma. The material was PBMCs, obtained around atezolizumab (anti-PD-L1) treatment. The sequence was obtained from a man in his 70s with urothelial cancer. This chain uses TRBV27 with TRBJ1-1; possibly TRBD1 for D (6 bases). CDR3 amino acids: CASSLYRTDHMNTEAFF. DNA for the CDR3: TGTGCCAGCAGTTTATACCGGACAGACCACATGAACACTGAAGCTTTCTTT.